These T cell receptor beta chains were read from a single sample in a study of T cells in Graves' hyperthyroidism and ophthalmopathy. MiXCR, applied by TCRdb to the multiplex PCR reads, yields one record per CDR3 protein. The sample contains under 450,000 distinct CDR3 sequences, more than 15% of which appear only once. Sequencing used blood. These receptors were collected from a woman between 18 and 30 years old with Graves' hyperthyroidism. Each CDR3 is given with its conserved first and last residue. D genes are given only for firm matches. Clone size is shown for a subset of rows, as once, few, many or a class of expanded clone.

v_gene	abundance	d_gene	j_gene	CDR3aa	CDR3nt
TRBV5-1	NA	TRBD1	TRBJ2-5	CASSFRTGGEETQYF	TGCGCCAGCAGCTTCCGGACAGGGGGTGAAGAGACCCAGTACTTC
TRBV7-3	many	TRBD1	TRBJ2-3	CASSDRTGQADTQYF	TGTGCCAGCAGCGATCGGACAGGGCAGGCCGATACGCAGTATTTT
TRBV28	many	NA	TRBJ1-5	CASSRAVGGNQPQHF	TGTGCCAGCAGTCGGGCAGTTGGGGGCAATCAGCCCCAGCATTTT
TRBV6-6	many	NA	TRBJ1-4	CASSYGATNEKLFF	TGTGCCAGCAGTTACGGGGCAACTAATGAAAAACTGTTTTTT
TRBV20-1	NA	NA	TRBJ2-7	CSAIAGSHEQYF	TGCAGTGCCATAGCAGGGTCCCACGAGCAGTACTTC
TRBV6-9	NA	TRBD1	TRBJ2-7	CASSYPGGEQYF	TGTGCCAGCAGTTACCCAGGGGGCGAGCAGTACTTC
TRBV2	many	TRBD1	TRBJ1-3	CASSAEGQGGNTIYF	TGTGCCAGCAGTGCTGAGGGACAGGGCGGAAACACCATATATTTT
TRBV4-1	NA	NA	TRBJ2-4	CASSQEGRGAKNIQYF	TGCGCCAGCAGCCAAGAAGGCAGGGGTGCCAAAAACATTCAGTACTTC
TRBV3-1	many	TRBD2	TRBJ2-5	CASSHIGAGNQETQYF	TGTGCCAGCAGCCATATTGGAGCGGGGAATCAAGAGACCCAGTACTTC
TRBV10-3	many	TRBD1	TRBJ1-1	CAISDWRGQHTEAFF	TGTGCCATCAGTGATTGGCGGGGACAGCACACTGAAGCTTTCTTT
TRBV5-1	NA	NA	TRBJ2-2	CASNGLKNTGELFF	TGCGCCAGCAACGGCCTGAAAAACACCGGGGAGCTGTTTTTT
TRBV20-1	NA	NA	TRBJ1-2	CSANRLASKGYTF	TGCAGTGCTAACCGTCTGGCCTCGAAGGGCTACACCTTC
TRBV10-3	NA	NA	TRBJ2-5	CAIRSSPQVGLQETQYF	TGTGCCATCAGAAGTTCGCCACAGGTGGGACTGCAAGAGACCCAGTACTTC
TRBV7-2	many	NA	TRBJ2-7	CASALRVSSYEQYF	TGTGCCAGCGCTCTTCGGGTTTCATCCTACGAGCAGTACTTC
TRBV11-2	many	NA	TRBJ2-1	CASSLDGLSYNEQFF	TGTGCCAGCAGCCTTGACGGGCTTTCCTACAATGAGCAGTTCTTC
TRBV24-1	many	NA	TRBJ1-5	CATSEGGQGLQPQHF	TGTGCCACCAGTGAAGGAGGGCAGGGGTTACAGCCCCAGCATTTT
TRBV5-1	NA	NA	TRBJ2-7	CASSLDRQSEQYF	TGCGCCAGCAGCTTGGACCGTCAAAGTGAGCAGTACTTC
TRBV4-1	NA	NA	TRBJ2-2	CASQVEVNTGELFF	TGCGCCAGCCAAGTAGAAGTTAACACCGGGGAGCTGTTTTTT
TRBV6-1	many	NA	TRBJ1-1	CASSDGSRVVAFF	TGTGCCAGCAGTGACGGGAGTAGGGTCGTAGCTTTCTTT
TRBV28	few	TRBD1	TRBJ2-1	CASSVLPGQGYNEQFF	TGTGCCAGCAGTGTTCTTCCGGGACAGGGTTACAATGAGCAGTTCTTC
TRBV29-1	NA	NA	TRBJ2-3	CSVASTQNTQYF	TGCAGCGTAGCATCGACACAAAATACGCAGTATTTT
TRBV11-2	many	TRBD2	TRBJ2-1	CASSPYRLAGVENEQFF	TGTGCCAGCAGCCCCTATCGACTAGCGGGAGTAGAAAATGAGCAGTTCTTC
TRBV20-1	NA	TRBD2	TRBJ2-7	CSARPPGGGYEQYF	TGCAGTGCTAGGCCCCCGGGAGGGGGCTACGAGCAGTACTTC
TRBV11-2	many	NA	TRBJ1-2	CASSYPGYYGYTF	TGTGCCAGCAGCTACCCGGGTTACTATGGCTACACCTTC
TRBV20-1	many	NA	TRBJ2-7	CSARVAPFYEQYF	TGCAGTGCTAGGGTGGCCCCTTTTTACGAGCAGTACTTC
TRBV25-1	NA	TRBD1	TRBJ1-1	CASSEGQGDEAFF	TGTGCCAGCAGTGAAGGACAGGGAGATGAAGCTTTCTTT
TRBV6-1	many	NA	TRBJ1-5	CASSDSGGNQPQHF	TGTGCCAGCAGTGATTCAGGGGGCAATCAGCCCCAGCATTTT
TRBV15	many	TRBD2	TRBJ2-3	CATSRDPTSADTQYF	TGTGCCACCAGCAGAGATCCGACTAGCGCAGATACGCAGTATTTT
TRBV7-9	many	NA	TRBJ1-1	CASSQGILWEIGTEAFF	TGTGCCAGCAGCCAGGGGATTCTCTGGGAAATCGGGACTGAAGCTTTCTTT
TRBV12-3/TRBV12-4	many	TRBD2	TRBJ2-1	CASSPLAGGLYNEQFF	TGTGCCAGCAGTCCTCTAGCGGGGGGACTTTACAATGAGCAGTTCTTC
TRBV3-1	few	NA	TRBJ2-1	CASSRPGAAVQFF	TGTGCCAGCAGCCGGCCAGGGGCGGCGGTGCAGTTCTTC
TRBV19	NA	NA	TRBJ1-1	CASTGGVSEAFF	TGTGCCAGTACAGGAGGGGTCTCTGAAGCTTTCTTT
TRBV4-1	NA	TRBD1	TRBJ1-1	CASSLVDRGDGEAFF	TGCGCCAGCAGCCTAGTAGACAGGGGGGATGGTGAAGCTTTCTTT
TRBV12-3/TRBV12-4	many	TRBD1	TRBJ2-3	CASSGWDRGSSTDTQYF	TGTGCCAGCAGTGGGTGGGACAGGGGCTCTAGCACAGATACGCAGTATTTT
TRBV7-2	NA	NA	TRBJ1-1	CASSSEDRGGEAFF	TGTGCCAGCAGCTCGGAGGACAGAGGTGGTGAAGCTTTCTTT
TRBV6-2/TRBV6-3	NA	TRBD1	TRBJ1-4	CASSYQTGSLDEKLFF	TGTGCCAGCAGTTACCAGACAGGGAGCCTCGATGAAAAACTGTTTTTT
TRBV5-1	NA	NA	TRBJ2-1	CASGFLAAEQFF	TGCGCCAGCGGATTCTTGGCAGCTGAGCAGTTCTTC
TRBV14	NA	TRBD1	TRBJ2-3	CASSQRTGPIDTQYF	TGTGCCAGCAGCCAGCGGACAGGTCCTATAGATACGCAGTATTTT
TRBV7-3	many	TRBD1	TRBJ2-7	CASSVTGTGAYEQYF	TGTGCCAGCAGCGTCACCGGGACAGGGGCCTACGAGCAGTACTTC
TRBV5-8	many	TRBD2	TRBJ2-3	CASSPGLAGMADTQYF	TGTGCCAGCAGCCCGGGACTAGCGGGAATGGCAGATACGCAGTATTTT
TRBV10-2	NA	TRBD2	TRBJ2-3	CASSPGTSGIADTQYF	TGCGCCAGCAGTCCCGGGACTAGCGGGATAGCAGATACGCAGTATTTT
TRBV12-3/TRBV12-4	many	NA	TRBJ2-1	CASRSGSYNEQFF	TGTGCCAGCAGGTCCGGCTCCTACAATGAGCAGTTCTTC
TRBV2	many	TRBD1	TRBJ2-2	CASSESRGFGELFF	TGTGCCAGCAGTGAAAGCAGGGGGTTCGGGGAGCTGTTTTTT
TRBV6-1	NA	NA	TRBJ2-3	CASSEVSGFSTDTQYF	TGTGCCAGCAGTGAAGTAAGCGGGTTTAGCACAGATACGCAGTATTTT
TRBV20-1	few	TRBD1	TRBJ2-7	CSAKLRDRDSHEQYF	TGCAGTGCTAAACTCCGGGACAGGGATTCCCACGAGCAGTACTTC
TRBV5-5	NA	NA	TRBJ1-4	CASSLDGVEKLFF	TGTGCCAGCAGCTTGGACGGGGTTGAAAAACTGTTTTTT
TRBV20-1	many	NA	TRBJ2-4	CSARDRRAGLNIQYF	TGCAGTGCTAGAGACAGGAGGGCGGGACTCAACATTCAGTACTTC
TRBV28	many	TRBD1	TRBJ2-7	CASSLNLGQGTYEQYF	TGTGCCAGCAGCCTCAATCTGGGACAGGGAACCTACGAGCAGTACTTC
TRBV2	few	NA	TRBJ2-5	CASTTRTERQETQYF	TGTGCCAGCACTACCCGGACAGAGAGACAAGAGACCCAGTACTTC
TRBV2	many	NA	TRBJ1-2	CASSEAAGYGYTF	TGTGCCAGCAGTGAAGCGGCCGGCTATGGCTACACCTTC
TRBV7-7	NA	TRBD2	TRBJ2-5	CASSRVEVLAVYQETQYF	TGTGCTAGCAGCCGGGTGGAGGTCCTAGCGGTGTACCAAGAGACCCAGTACTTC
TRBV11-2	many	NA	TRBJ2-3	CASVGGTGTDTQYF	TGTGCCAGCGTGGGGGGGACAGGCACAGATACGCAGTATTTT